This T cell receptor beta chain was captured in a study of T cells after yellow fever vaccination. TCRdb called the 5' RACE reads again in MiXCR, with one record for every CDR3 protein. The sample has around 250,000 distinct CDR3 sequences, around 4.9% seen once; the top ten hold roughly 3.5%. Germline CDR1 SGHVS, CDR2 FNYEAQ. The CDR3 extends over 14 amino acids. V was pared by 4 bases and J by 5 bases, with 14 bases between. This clonotype was observed a few times. Source: CD4+ T cells sorted from PBMCs, taken on the day of the yellow fever booster vaccination. This chain connects TRBV7-6 to TRBJ2-5, with TRBD1 as a possible D gene (6 bases). This TCR was sampled from a man aged 18 to 29 who received the YFV17D yellow fever vaccine. This CDR3 is CASSSDSFGETQYF. The CDR3 DNA follows: TGTGCCAGCAGCTCGGACAGTTTCGGGGAGACCCAGTACTTC.